What follows are 4 T cell receptor beta chains derived from one specimen sequenced in a study of blood T cell repertoires in COVID-19 (dated by TCRdb to about 2020). The library came from the immunoSEQ multiplex PCR assay. TCRdb obtained this table from immuneACCESS and retained in-frame rearrangements with V and J assigned. These tables miss some clones; where compared with another copy, unresolved V genes account for less than half of the shortfall, and the remainder is unexplained. Here the sample has 240,000 or so clones; 70% to 80% occur a single time. Together, the top ten hold about 3.1% of the sample. The sequencing sample was made of peripheral blood. Receptor source: a woman of 80 years or more with acute or convalescent COVID-19.

V usage is TRBV27 and J usage is TRBJ1-2; D remains ambiguous. This CDR3 is 11 amino acids long. Per the germline V gene, CDR1 is MNHEY and CDR2 is SMNVEV (reference sequence). V was clipped by 3 bases and J by 4 bases, with 3 bases between them. The CDR3 coding sequence is TGTGCCAGCAGTTTCCTCTATGGCTACACCTTC. Translated: CASSFLYGYTF.

J is TRBJ1-1 and V is TRBV29-1; 9 bases are shared with TRBD1. Germline CDR1 SQVTM, CDR2 ANQGSEA. This CDR3 comprises 14 residues. The ends lost 6 bases at V and 4 bases at J; junction bases unmatched: 9. CDR3 sequence (DNA): TGCAGCGTCCACAGGGGGCGCCTGGGCACTGAAGCTTTCTTT. Protein product: CSVHRGRLGTEAFF.

The chain recombines TRBV7-2 with TRBJ1-2, with D tentatively TRBD1 (6 bases). Trimming shortened V by 7 bases and J by 2 bases, and 11 bases separated the two germline ends. Germline lookup yields CDR1 SGHTA and CDR2 FQGNSA. The CDR3 is 13 residues long. The CDR3 reads CASTSTGNYGYTF. CDR3 bases: TGTGCCAGCACATCCACAGGGAACTATGGCTACACCTTC.

The rearrangement uses TRBV4-3 and TRBJ1-3; 7 nucleotides agree with TRBD1. The junction had 4 bases not matched to a gene; V was cut back by 2 bases and J by 0 bases. In germline, CDR1 is LGHNA, CDR2 YSLEER. This CDR3 spans 16 amino acids. The CDR3 reads CASSQQTGNSGNTIYF. CDR3 nucleotides: TGCGCCAGCAGCCAACAGACAGGGAACTCTGGAAACACCATATATTTT.